This paragraph reports one T cell receptor beta chain. This CDR3 region has 15 residues. Germline V gene data show CDR1 as SGHDT and CDR2 as YYEEEE. V was clipped by 7 bases and J by 4 bases; unmatched bases: 8. Here immunoSEQ multiplex PCR was the method, and the copy in TCRdb shows in-frame clones only, minus some. This sample yields around 400,000 clones, of which 89% are seen a single time; more than 1% belongs to the top ten. The data were obtained in a study of blood T cell repertoires in COVID-19. The sequence was obtained from a man aged 35 to 55 with acute or convalescent COVID-19. Input material: peripheral blood. V and J are TRBV5-6 and TRBJ2-5, with TRBD2 matching over 12 bases. For the CDR3, the DNA is TGTGCCAGCCAACCGGGACTAGCGGGCTCAGAGACCCAGTACTTC. Its translation is CASQPGLAGSETQYF.